Below, one T cell receptor (beta chain) is given with its context. Its antigen is undetermined. TCRdb's copy holds only in-frame clones and misses some; the assay was immunoSEQ multiplex PCR. The sample carries 100,000 or so clones, about 88% recorded once. The germline CDR1 and CDR2 sequences are SGHNT and YENEEA. The CDR3 consists of 13 residues. V shed 3 bases and J shed 8 bases, with 13 bases lying between them. The sample belongs to a study of T cell responses to AZD1222 COVID-19 vaccine. Whole-study findings and limits: Spike was spanned by vaccine-associated CD4 TCRs, which were dominant at 160-218 and 743-854. Donors were mostly white British, more females; clonal diversity possibly underestimated. Scientists sampled the repertoires only once the peak T cell response had passed. Just 5 to 7 people given AZD1222 tested seropositive at baseline.

The clonotype comes from an adult in good health. The sample consisted of peripheral blood, taken on day 0 of AZD1222 vaccination. V gene TRBV11-3 combines with J gene TRBJ1-2; a possible D gene is TRBD1 (5 bases). The CDR3 is CASSFAQGNGYTF. The CDR3 nucleotides are TGTGCCAGCAGCTTCGCCCAGGGAAACGGCTACACCTTC.